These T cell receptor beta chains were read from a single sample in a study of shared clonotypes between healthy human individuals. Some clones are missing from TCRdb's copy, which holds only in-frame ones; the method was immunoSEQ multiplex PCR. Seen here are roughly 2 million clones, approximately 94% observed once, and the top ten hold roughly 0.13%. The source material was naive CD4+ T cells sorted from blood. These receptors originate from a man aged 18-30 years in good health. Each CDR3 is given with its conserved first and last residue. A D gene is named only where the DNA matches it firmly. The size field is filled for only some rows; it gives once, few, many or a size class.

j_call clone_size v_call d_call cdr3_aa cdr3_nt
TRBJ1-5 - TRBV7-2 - CASSLGSLNQPQHF TGTGCCAGCAGCTTAGGCAGTCTAAATCAGCCCCAGCATTTT
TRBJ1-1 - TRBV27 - CASSPPGRTEAFF TGTGCCAGCAGTCCCCCAGGGAGGACTGAAGCTTTCTTT
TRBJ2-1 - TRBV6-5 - CASSLGPYNEQFF TGTGCCAGCAGTTTAGGACCTTACAATGAGCAGTTCTTC
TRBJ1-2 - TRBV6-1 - CASRTGKGIYGYTF TGTGCCAGCAGGACGGGGAAGGGTATCTATGGCTACACCTTC
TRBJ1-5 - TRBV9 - CASSVAGSNQPQHF TGTGCCAGCAGCGTAGCAGGGAGCAATCAGCCCCAGCATTTT
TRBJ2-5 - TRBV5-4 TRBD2 CASSTGLAGGPRETQYF TGTGCCAGCAGCACGGGACTAGCGGGGGGGCCTCGGGAGACCCAGTACTTC
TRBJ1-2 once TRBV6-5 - CASRSQGQHYGYTF TGTGCCAGCAGGTCCCAGGGGCAGCACTATGGCTACACCTTC
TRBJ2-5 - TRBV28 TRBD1 CASSYRDRGATQYF TGTGCCAGCAGTTACCGGGACAGGGGGGCGACCCAGTACTTC
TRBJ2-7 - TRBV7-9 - CASSLGGSAAYEQYF TGTGCCAGCAGCTTAGGCGGGTCGGCAGCCTACGAGCAGTACTTC
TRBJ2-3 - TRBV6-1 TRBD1 CASSDGTATDTQYF TGTGCCAGCAGCGATGGGACAGCCACAGATACGCAGTATTTT
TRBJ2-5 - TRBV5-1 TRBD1 CASSLDSGGWVETQYF TGCGCCAGCAGCTTGGATTCAGGGGGATGGGTGGAGACCCAGTACTTC